This T cell receptor (beta chain) was captured by sequencing in a study of OX40 agonist ivuxolimab in advanced cancers. The protocol was immunoSEQ multiplex PCR, while the TCRdb copy is restricted to in-frame clones and leaves out a portion. Of about 50,000 clones listed, 70% to 90% are singletons. The germline V gene encodes CDR1 SNHLY and CDR2 FYNNEI. This CDR3 is built from 16 residues. V lost 7 bases and J lost 0, with 18 bases in between. The rearrangement uses TRBV2 and TRBJ1-1; possible D gene TRBD1, 5 bases. The sample in question was CD4+ or CD8+ T cells sorted from blood, obtained in a trial of the OX40 agonist ivuxolimab. The source of this sequence is an adult with an advanced solid tumor such as melanoma, head and neck, liver or kidney cancer. The CDR3 reads CASIGSGREMNTEAFF. CDR3 DNA: TGTGCCAGCATTGGCTCGGGGCGAGAGATGAACACTGAAGCTTTCTTT.